This T cell receptor beta chain was sequenced during a study of graft-versus-host responses after intestinal transplantation. About the study: Uniformly, recipients were administered anti-thymocyte globulin induction with subsequent tacrolimus and steroids for roughly three years.

With regard to this clone: Its target is unknown.

The V gene lost 3 bases and the J gene lost 5 bases, with 21 bases spanning the gap. The germline CDR1 and CDR2 sequences are SGHTS and YDEGEE. This CDR3 is built from 16 residues. The repertoire was sequenced with immunoSEQ multiplex PCR; TCRdb's copy has only in-frame clones and lacks some. This repertoire shows fewer than 25,000 clones, around 85% found once; its top ten account for about 0.89%. Study-wide findings and caveats: Graft-donor T cell macrochimerism in patients accompanied high graft-versus-host to host-versus-graft clonal ratios in allografts. Early declines in HvG clones that occurred post-transplant were associated with peak circulating GvH clone levels.

The V gene is TRBV5-8, the J gene TRBJ2-7, with D perhaps TRBD2 (6 bases). This specimen consisted of PBMCs, obtained roughly 69 weeks after intestinal transplant. This clonotype originated in a human patient who received an intestinal transplant, so some T cells may come from the graft donor. The CDR3 spells CASSWELSGVPHEQYF. In nucleotides, the CDR3 is TGTGCCAGCAGCTGGGAGCTATCGGGAGTCCCCCACGAGCAGTACTTC.